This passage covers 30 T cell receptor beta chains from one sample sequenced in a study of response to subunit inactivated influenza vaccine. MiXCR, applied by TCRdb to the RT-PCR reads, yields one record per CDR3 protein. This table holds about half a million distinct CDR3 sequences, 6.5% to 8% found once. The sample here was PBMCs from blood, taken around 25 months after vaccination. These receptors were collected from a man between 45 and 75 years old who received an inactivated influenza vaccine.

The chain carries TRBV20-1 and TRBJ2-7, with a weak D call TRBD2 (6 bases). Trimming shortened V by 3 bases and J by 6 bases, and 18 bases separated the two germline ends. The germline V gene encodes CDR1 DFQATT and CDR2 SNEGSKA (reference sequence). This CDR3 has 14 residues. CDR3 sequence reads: CSASLTGVLGEQYF. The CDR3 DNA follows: TGCAGTGCTAGCCTTACGGGGGTGCTAGGCGAGCAGTACTTC.

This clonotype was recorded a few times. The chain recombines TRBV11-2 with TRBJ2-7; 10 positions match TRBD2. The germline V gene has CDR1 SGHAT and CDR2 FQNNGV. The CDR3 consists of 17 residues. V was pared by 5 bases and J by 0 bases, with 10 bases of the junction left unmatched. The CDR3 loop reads CASSKNGLAAHSYEQYF. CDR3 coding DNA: TGTGCCAGCAGCAAAAACGGACTAGCGGCCCACTCCTACGAGCAGTACTTC.

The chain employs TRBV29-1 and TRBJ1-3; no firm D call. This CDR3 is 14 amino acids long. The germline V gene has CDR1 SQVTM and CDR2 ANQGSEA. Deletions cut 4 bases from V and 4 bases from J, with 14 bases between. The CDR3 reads CSVVIESGGNTIYF. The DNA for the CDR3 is TGCAGCGTTGTTATTGAATCGGGGGGAAACACCATATATTTT.

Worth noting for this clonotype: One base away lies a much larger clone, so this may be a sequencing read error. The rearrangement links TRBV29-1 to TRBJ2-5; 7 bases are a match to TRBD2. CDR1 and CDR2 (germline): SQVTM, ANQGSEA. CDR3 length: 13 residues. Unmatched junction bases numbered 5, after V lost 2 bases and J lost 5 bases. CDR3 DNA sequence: TGCAGCGTTGAAAGCGGGACGATGGAGACCCAGTACTTC. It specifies CSVESGTMETQYF.

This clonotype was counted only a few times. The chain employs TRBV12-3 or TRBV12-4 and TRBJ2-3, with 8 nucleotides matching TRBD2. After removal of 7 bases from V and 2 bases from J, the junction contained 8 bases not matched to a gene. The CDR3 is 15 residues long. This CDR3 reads CASIGRGLYTDTQYF. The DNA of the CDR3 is TGTGCCAGCATCGGGAGGGGACTATACACAGATACGCAGTATTTT.

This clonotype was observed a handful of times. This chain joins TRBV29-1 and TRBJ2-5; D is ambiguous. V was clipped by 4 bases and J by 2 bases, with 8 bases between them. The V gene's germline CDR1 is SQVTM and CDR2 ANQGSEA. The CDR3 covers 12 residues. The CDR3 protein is CSVVEVQETQYF. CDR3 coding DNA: TGCAGCGTTGTTGAGGTGCAAGAGACCCAGTACTTC.

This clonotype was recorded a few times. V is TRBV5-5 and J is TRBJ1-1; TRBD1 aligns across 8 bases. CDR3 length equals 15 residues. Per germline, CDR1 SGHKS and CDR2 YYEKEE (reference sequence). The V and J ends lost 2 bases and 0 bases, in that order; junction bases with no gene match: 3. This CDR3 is CASSLQGEMNTEAFF. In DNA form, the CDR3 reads TGTGCCAGCAGCTTACAGGGGGAGATGAACACTGAAGCTTTCTTT.

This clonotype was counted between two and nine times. CDR3 nucleotide sequence: TGTGCCAGCAGTTCGACAGCCCACACCGGGGAGCTGTTTTTT. Its translation is CASSSTAHTGELFF. This chain connects TRBV28 to TRBJ2-2; a weak D match, TRBD1 (5 bases). Germline lookup yields CDR1 MDHEN and CDR2 SYDVKM. CDR3 size: 14 residues. The V gene lost 4 bases and the J gene lost 3 bases, with 9 bases spanning the gap.

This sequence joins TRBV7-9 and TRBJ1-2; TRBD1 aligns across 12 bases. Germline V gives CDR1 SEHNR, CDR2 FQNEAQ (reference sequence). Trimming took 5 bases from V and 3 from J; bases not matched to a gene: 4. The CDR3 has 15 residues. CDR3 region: CASSAGTGGHYGYTF. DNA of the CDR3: TGTGCCAGCAGCGCCGGGACAGGGGGCCACTATGGCTACACCTTC.

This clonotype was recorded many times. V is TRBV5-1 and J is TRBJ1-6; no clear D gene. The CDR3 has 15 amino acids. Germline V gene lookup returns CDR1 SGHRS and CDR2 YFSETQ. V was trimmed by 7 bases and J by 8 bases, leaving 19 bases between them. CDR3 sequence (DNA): TGCGCCAGCGGACGAGACACCGCCGCTCATTCACCCCTCCACTTT. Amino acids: CASGRDTAAHSPLHF.

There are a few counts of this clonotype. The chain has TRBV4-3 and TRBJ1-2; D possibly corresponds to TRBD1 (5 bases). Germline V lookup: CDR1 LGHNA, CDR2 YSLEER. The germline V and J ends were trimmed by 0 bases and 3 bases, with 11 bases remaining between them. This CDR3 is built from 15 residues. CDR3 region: CASSQDIGGDYGYTF. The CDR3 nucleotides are TGCGCCAGCAGCCAAGACATCGGGGGAGACTATGGCTACACCTTC.

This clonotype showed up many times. As DNA, the CDR3 is TGTGCCAGCTCACCCGAGTTCTACGAGCAGTACTTC. It codes for CASSPEFYEQYF. V gene TRBV18 combines with J gene TRBJ2-7; D gene ambiguous. CDR3 length equals 12 residues. Trimming left V 3 bases short and J 3 bases short, with 6 bases between. Germline assignment: CDR1 KGHSH and CDR2 LQKENI.

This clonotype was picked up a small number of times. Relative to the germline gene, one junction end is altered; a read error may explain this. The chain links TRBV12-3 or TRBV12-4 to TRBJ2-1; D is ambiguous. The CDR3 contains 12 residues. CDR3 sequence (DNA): TGTGCCAGCAGGGAAGTCTTACGAAGTGTGGTCTTC. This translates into CASREVLRSVVF.

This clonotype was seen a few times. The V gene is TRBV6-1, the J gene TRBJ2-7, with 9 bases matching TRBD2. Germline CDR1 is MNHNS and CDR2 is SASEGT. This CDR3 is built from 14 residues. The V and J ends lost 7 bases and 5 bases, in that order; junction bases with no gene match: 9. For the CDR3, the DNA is TGTGCCAGCAACAAGCGGGAGGTGGTAAACGAGCAGTACTTC. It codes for CASNKREVVNEQYF.

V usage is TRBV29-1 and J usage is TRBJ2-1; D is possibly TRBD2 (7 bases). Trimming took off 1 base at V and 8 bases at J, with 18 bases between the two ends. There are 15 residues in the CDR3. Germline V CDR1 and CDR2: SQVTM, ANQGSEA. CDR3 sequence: CSVEGGGPPLDEQFF. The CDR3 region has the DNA TGCAGCGTTGAAGGGGGGGGGCCTCCTTTGGATGAGCAGTTCTTC.

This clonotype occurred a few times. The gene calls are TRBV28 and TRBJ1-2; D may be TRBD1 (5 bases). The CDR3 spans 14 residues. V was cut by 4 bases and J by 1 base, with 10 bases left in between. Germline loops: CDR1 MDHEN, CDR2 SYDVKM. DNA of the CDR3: TGTGCCAGCAGTTGGACATTGTTTAACTATGGCTACACCTTC. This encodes CASSWTLFNYGYTF.

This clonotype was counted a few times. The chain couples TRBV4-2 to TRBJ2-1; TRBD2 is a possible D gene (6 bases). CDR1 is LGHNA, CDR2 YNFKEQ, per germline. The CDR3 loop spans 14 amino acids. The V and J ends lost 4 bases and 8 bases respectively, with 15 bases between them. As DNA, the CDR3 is TGTGCCAGCAGCCCCCCCCGGCGGGAAGATGAGCAGTTCTTC. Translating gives CASSPPRREDEQFF.

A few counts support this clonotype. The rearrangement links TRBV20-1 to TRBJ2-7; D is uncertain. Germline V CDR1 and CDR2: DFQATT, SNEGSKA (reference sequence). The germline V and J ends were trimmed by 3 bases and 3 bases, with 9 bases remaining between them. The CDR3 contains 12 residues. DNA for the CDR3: TGCAGTGCTAGTGTTCGGAGCTACGAGCAGTACTTC. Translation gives CSASVRSYEQYF.

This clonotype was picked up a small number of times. CDR3 DNA sequence: TGCAGCGGCAGGGCGGTAGAGACCCAGTACTTC. This gives the protein CSGRAVETQYF. The V and J genes are TRBV29-1 and TRBJ2-5; perhaps TRBD1 as D (5 bases). The V end was cut by 7 bases, the J end by 4 bases, with 10 bases between. Germline CDR1 reads SQVTM; CDR2 reads ANQGSEA. The CDR3 covers 11 residues.

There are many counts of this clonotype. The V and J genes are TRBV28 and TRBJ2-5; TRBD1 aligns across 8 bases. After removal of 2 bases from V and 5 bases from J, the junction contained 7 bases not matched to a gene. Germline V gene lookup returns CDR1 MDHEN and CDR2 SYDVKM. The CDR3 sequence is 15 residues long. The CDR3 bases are TGTGCCAGCAGTTTAGGACAGGGACACAGGGAGACCCAGTACTTC. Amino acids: CASSLGQGHRETQYF.

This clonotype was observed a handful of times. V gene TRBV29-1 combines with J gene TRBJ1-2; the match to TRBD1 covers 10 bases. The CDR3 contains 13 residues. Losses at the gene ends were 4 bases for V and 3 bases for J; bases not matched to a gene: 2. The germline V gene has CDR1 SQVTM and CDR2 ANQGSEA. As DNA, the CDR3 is TGCAGCGTTGCCGGACAGGGGGACTATGGCTACACCTTC. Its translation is CSVAGQGDYGYTF. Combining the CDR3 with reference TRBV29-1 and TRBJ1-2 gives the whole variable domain SAVISQKPSRDICQRGTSLTIQCQVDSQVTMMFWYRQQPGQSLTLIATANQGSEATYESGFVIDKFPISRPNLTFSTLTVSNMSPEDSSIYLCSVAGQGDYGYTFGSGTRLTVV.

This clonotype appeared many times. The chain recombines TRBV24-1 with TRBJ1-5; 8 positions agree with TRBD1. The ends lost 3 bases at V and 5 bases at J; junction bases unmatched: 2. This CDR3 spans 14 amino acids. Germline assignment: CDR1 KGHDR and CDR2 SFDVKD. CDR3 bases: TGTGCCACCAGTGATGGACAGGGTGATCAGCCCCAGCATTTT. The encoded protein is CATSDGQGDQPQHF.

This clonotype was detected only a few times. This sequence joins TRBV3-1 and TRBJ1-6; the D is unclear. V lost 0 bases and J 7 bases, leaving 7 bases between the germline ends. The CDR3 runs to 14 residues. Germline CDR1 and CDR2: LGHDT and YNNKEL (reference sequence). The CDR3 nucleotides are TGTGCCAGCAGCCAAGATCTATCAAATTCACCCCTCCACTTT. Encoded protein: CASSQDLSNSPLHF.

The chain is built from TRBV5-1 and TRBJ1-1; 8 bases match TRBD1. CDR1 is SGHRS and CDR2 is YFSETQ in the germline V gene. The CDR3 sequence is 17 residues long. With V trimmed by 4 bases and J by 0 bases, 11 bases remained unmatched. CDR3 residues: CASSRGGTGRMNTEAFF. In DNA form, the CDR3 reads TGCGCCAGCAGCCGGGGAGGGACAGGACGCATGAACACTGAAGCTTTCTTT.

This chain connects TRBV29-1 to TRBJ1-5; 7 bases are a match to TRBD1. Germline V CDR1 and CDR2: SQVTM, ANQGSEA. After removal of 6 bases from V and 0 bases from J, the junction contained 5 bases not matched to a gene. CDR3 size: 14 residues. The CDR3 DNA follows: TGCAGCGTGACCCAGGGGGATAGCAATCAGCCCCAGCATTTT. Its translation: CSVTQGDSNQPQHF.

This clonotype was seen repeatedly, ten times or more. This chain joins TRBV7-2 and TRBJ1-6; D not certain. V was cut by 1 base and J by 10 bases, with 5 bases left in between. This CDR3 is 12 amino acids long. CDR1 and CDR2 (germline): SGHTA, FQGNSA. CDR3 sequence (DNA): TGTGCCAGCAGCTTAGATTTCTCACCCCTCCACTTT. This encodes CASSLDFSPLHF.

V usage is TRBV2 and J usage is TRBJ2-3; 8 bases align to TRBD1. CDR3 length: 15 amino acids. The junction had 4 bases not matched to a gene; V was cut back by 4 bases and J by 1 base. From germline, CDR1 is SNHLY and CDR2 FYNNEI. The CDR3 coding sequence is TGTGCCAGCAGTGGACAGGGGTACCGCACAGATACGCAGTATTTT. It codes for CASSGQGYRTDTQYF.

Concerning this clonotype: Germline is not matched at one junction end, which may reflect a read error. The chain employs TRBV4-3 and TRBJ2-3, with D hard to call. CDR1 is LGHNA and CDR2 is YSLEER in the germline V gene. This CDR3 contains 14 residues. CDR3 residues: CARSQGTSTDTQYF. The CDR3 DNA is TGCGCCCGCAGCCAAGGAACTAGCACAGATACGCAGTATTTT.

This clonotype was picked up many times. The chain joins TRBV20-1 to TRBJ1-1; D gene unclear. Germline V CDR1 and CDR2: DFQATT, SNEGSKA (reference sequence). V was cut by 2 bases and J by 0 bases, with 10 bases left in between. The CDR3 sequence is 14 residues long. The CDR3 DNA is TGCAGTGCTAGAACGACCCGGGTGAACACTGAAGCTTTCTTT. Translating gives CSARTTRVNTEAFF.

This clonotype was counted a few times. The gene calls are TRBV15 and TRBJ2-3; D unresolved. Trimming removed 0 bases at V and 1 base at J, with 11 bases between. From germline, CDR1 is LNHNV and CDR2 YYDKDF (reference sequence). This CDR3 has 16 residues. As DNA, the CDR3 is TGTGCCACCAGCAGAGAGTATGGCAGTGGCACAGATACGCAGTATTTT. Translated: CATSREYGSGTDTQYF.